Listed below are T cell receptor beta chains from one sample, sequenced in a study of blood T cells in healthy people across ages. From the 5' RACE reads, TCRdb called clonotypes with MiXCR, one entry per CDR3 protein. Among around 1,000,000 distinct CDR3 sequences listed, roughly a quarter were seen once. These sequences were also reported in another study, on T cells of mothers and their children.

The sample was blood. Receptor source: a girl aged 2 to 9 in good health. Each CDR3 is given with its conserved first and last residue. A D gene is named only where the DNA matches it firmly. The size of a clone is reported for some rows only, either as once, few or many, or as a class for expanded clones.

clone_size | j_call | v_call | d_call | cdr3_nt | cdr3_aa
few | TRBJ2-1 | TRBV4-1 | - | TGCGCCAGCAGCCAAGGTAGCGAGACTGAGCAGTTCTTC | CASSQGSETEQFF
- | TRBJ2-2 | TRBV29-1 | - | TGCAGCGTCAGAGGGGGCACCGGGGAGCTGTTTTTT | CSVRGGTGELFF
- | TRBJ2-7 | TRBV7-9 | - | TGTGCCAGCAGCTCCGAGCAGGGCCCCACCTACGAGCAGTACTTC | CASSSEQGPTYEQYF
- | TRBJ1-1 | TRBV12-3/TRBV12-4 | - | TGTGCCAGCAGTTTGGAGGGGGGACATGTTTTAGCTTTCTTT | CASSLEGGHVLAFF
- | TRBJ2-4 | TRBV5-6 | - | TGTGCCAGCAGCTCGGCTGCTTATGGAAACATTCAGTACTTC | CASSSAAYGNIQYF
- | TRBJ1-5 | TRBV9 | - | TGTGCCAGCAGCGTAGTGGCAGCGGGTGGCAATCAGCCCCAGCATTTT | CASSVVAAGGNQPQHF
- | TRBJ2-3 | TRBV24-1 | TRBD1 | TGTGCCACGGAAGAAGATCGGGACAGGGAAAGGGGGACGCAGTATTTT | CATEEDRDRERGTQYF
- | TRBJ2-3 | TRBV7-9 | TRBD2 | TGTGCCAGCAGCTATCAGGCGGGGGGGCTAAATACGCAGTATTTT | CASSYQAGGLNTQYF
- | TRBJ1-5 | TRBV6-1 | - | TGTGCCAGCAGTGAAGCGCTACACCAGCCCCAGCATTTT | CASSEALHQPQHF
many | TRBJ2-7 | TRBV29-1 | TRBD2 | TGCAGCGTTCTAGCGGGAGCCGAGTACGAGCAGTACTTC | CSVLAGAEYEQYF
few | TRBJ2-7 | TRBV13 | TRBD2 | TGCGCCAGCAGCCTGCCTAGCGGGAGATACGAGCAGTACTTC | CASSLPSGRYEQYF
- | TRBJ1-4 | TRBV4-1 | TRBD1 | TGCACCAGCAGCGGCGACGCCGGGACAGGGTTGGGAAAACTGTTTTTT | CTSSGDAGTGLGKLFF
few | TRBJ1-2 | TRBV9 | - | TGTGCCAGCAGCGTATACGGGAACGGCTACACCTTC | CASSVYGNGYTF
- | TRBJ1-2 | TRBV7-9 | TRBD1 | TGTGCCAGCGGGAAGACAGGGAAGGATCACCCCTATGGCTGCACCTTC | CASGKTGKDHPYGCTF